This T cell receptor (beta chain) was captured by sequencing in a study of cytomegalovirus exposure and HLA in healthy donors. Overall study results and limits: Listed as cytomegalovirus-associated were around 160 TCR beta chains. Roughly uniform sequencing depth across donors was assumed, possibly incorrectly. A few of the chains that were CMV-associated were confirmed in vitro to be specific for CMV antigens. Later analysis associated a missense DCLRE1C variant with TCR beta V- and J-gene trimming.

Germline CDR1 and CDR2: SGDLS and YYNGEE. The V and J ends lost 3 bases and 11 bases, in that order; junction bases with no gene match: 2. There are 11 residues in the CDR3. Primers: 60 Vbeta forward and 13 Jbeta reverse. Using immunoSEQ multiplex PCR, the repertoire was profiled, and TCRdb retains in-frame clones only, with some absent. The sample yields 180,000 or so clones, 60% to 80% seen once. Concerning this clone itself: Antigen unknown.

Sequencing input: PBMCs. The clonotype originates from a man in his forties or fifties in good health and CMV-seropositive. V gene TRBV9 combines with J gene TRBJ2-1; 7 positions match TRBD2. This CDR3 is CASSGGGKQFF. The CDR3 nucleotides read TGTGCCAGCAGCGGGGGAGGGAAGCAGTTCTTC.